This T cell receptor beta chain was found in a study of cytomegalovirus exposure and HLA in healthy donors. Looked up from germline, CDR1 is MNHEY and CDR2 is SMNVEV (reference sequence). V lost 6 bases and J lost 5; bases outside the gene matches: 10. The CDR3 length is 16 residues. Only a few counts were recorded for this clone. The PCR used 60 Vbeta and 13 Jbeta primers. The table came from immunoSEQ multiplex PCR; TCRdb's copy has only in-frame clones and leaves some out. The table has 100,000 or so clones, approximately 16% seen once. The V and J genes are TRBV27 and TRBJ1-6; TRBD1 matches 7 bases. The receptor comes from a female donor in good health and CMV-seronegative. The material sequenced was PBMCs. The CDR3 bases are TGTGCCAGCAGACTTGCCGTTGGACAGGATAATTCACCCCTCCACTTT. This translates into CASRLAVGQDNSPLHF.